The next 20 T cell receptor beta chains were all read from a single sample in a study of PD-L1 blockade in urothelial cancer. Measured with immunoSEQ multiplex PCR; TCRdb has only the in-frame clones, and not every one. The sample has tens of thousands of clones; about 80% are singletons. The specimen was PBMCs, collected around atezolizumab (anti-PD-L1) treatment. The receptors originated from a man in his 70s with urothelial cancer.

This clone showed up just a few times. The gene calls are TRBV5-1 and TRBJ1-2, with 12 bases lining up with TRBD1. This CDR3 is 15 amino acids long. The germline V gene encodes CDR1 SGHRS and CDR2 YFSETQ. The junction had 8 bases not matched to a gene; V was cut back by 3 bases and J by 8 bases. In DNA, the CDR3 is TGCGCCAGCAGCTCGGGCGGGACAGGGGGCCGGGGCTACACCTTC. Translating it yields CASSSGGTGGRGYTF.

The J gene is TRBJ2-7, the V gene TRBV5-1, with TRBD1 matching 7 bases. The CDR3 consists of 15 residues. With V trimmed by 0 bases and J by 5 bases, 8 bases remained unmatched. Germline V gives CDR1 SGHRS, CDR2 YFSETQ. The CDR3, as DNA: TGCGCCAGCAGCTTGGCGGGACAGAGTCCCGACGAGCAGTACTTC. Its translation: CASSLAGQSPDEQYF.

The V and J genes are TRBV4-2 and TRBJ2-4; D gene unclear. The V end was cut by 0 bases, the J end by 9 bases, with 9 bases between. CDR3 length equals 13 residues. Germline V gene data show CDR1 as LGHNA and CDR2 as YNFKEQ. This chain's CDR3 is CASSQEGSGIQYF. DNA for the CDR3: TGTGCCAGCAGCCAAGAAGGTTCGGGCATTCAGTACTTC.

The gene calls are TRBV30 and TRBJ1-3, with TRBD1 matching over 7 bases. Unmatched junction bases numbered 7, after V lost 5 bases and J lost 0 bases. The CDR3 contains 15 residues. Germline lookup yields CDR1 GTSNPN and CDR2 SVGIG (reference sequence). The CDR3 DNA reads as TGTGCCTGGCAGGTTGGGACAGTCTCTGGAAACACCATATATTTT. This translates into CAWQVGTVSGNTIYF.

The J gene is TRBJ2-3, the V gene TRBV7-8, with a tentative D call TRBD2 (5 bases). V shed 4 bases and J shed 4 bases, with 12 bases lying between them. The CDR3 is 14 residues long. Germline V gene lookup returns CDR1 SGHVS and CDR2 FQNEAQ. CDR3: CASSSRWRSDTQYF. DNA for the CDR3: TGTGCCAGCAGCTCTCGGTGGAGGTCAGATACGCAGTATTTT.

CDR3 loop: CASSYGTIDEQFF. CDR3 DNA: TGTGCCAGCAGCTATGGGACAATCGATGAGCAGTTCTTC. This chain joins TRBV7-2 and TRBJ2-1; the D gene is possibly TRBD1 (6 bases). Germline-derived CDR1 and CDR2 are SGHTA and FQGNSA. V was shortened by 4 bases and J by 8 bases, with 12 bases between the two germline ends. The CDR3 runs to 13 residues.

The chain couples TRBV7-2 to TRBJ1-1; a possible D gene is TRBD1 (5 bases). Germline CDR1 SGHTA, CDR2 FQGNSA. Deletions cut 4 bases from V and 1 base from J, with 13 bases between. The CDR3 spans 15 residues. The CDR3 region has the DNA TGTGCCAGCAGCTCCACCCCGGGGGGGAACACTGAAGCTTTCTTT. Its protein product is CASSSTPGGNTEAFF.

The V and J genes are TRBV28 and TRBJ2-2; TRBD1 aligns across 7 bases. This CDR3 contains 15 residues. J was trimmed by 5 bases and V by 4 bases; bases with no gene match: 7. Germline assignment: CDR1 MDHEN and CDR2 SYDVKM. CDR3 sequence reads: CASSSTGESTGELFF. The CDR3 nucleotides read TGTGCCAGCAGTTCAACAGGGGAGTCGACCGGGGAGCTGTTTTTT. The variable domain in full, with the rest retrieved from reference TRBV28 and TRBJ2-2, is DVKVTQSSRYLVKRTGEKVFLECVQDMDHENMFWYRQDPGLGLRLIYFSYDVKMKEKGDIPEGYSVSREKKERFSLILESASTNQTSMYLCASSSTGESTGELFFGEGSRLTVL.

The chain uses TRBV2 and TRBJ1-2; 8 positions match TRBD1. V lost 6 bases to trimming and J lost 1 base; unmatched junction nucleotides: 4. Germline lookup yields CDR1 SNHLY and CDR2 FYNNEI. The CDR3 has 14 residues. The CDR3 bases are TGTGCCAGCAGGGTACAGGGGGTTAACTATGGCTACACCTTC. This encodes CASRVQGVNYGYTF.

This clone was counted a single time. This chain links TRBV5-4 with TRBJ1-3; the D gene is possibly TRBD1 (5 bases). Germline assignment: CDR1 SGHNT and CDR2 YYREEE (reference sequence). This CDR3 spans 15 amino acids. Trimming shortened V by 0 bases and J by 1 base, and 8 bases separated the two germline ends. This CDR3 is CASSLGGWSGNTIYF. CDR3 DNA: TGTGCCAGCAGCTTGGGGGGCTGGTCTGGAAACACCATATATTTT.

This clone was counted only a few times. The rearrangement uses TRBV6-1 and TRBJ1-5; perhaps TRBD1 as D (5 bases). The CDR3 is 15 amino acids. The germline V and J ends were trimmed by 4 bases and 2 bases, with 12 bases remaining between them. Germline CDR1 MNHNS, CDR2 SASEGT. The CDR3 DNA reads as TGTGCCAGCAGTGGCAGGCAGGGTGGCAATCAGCCCCAGCATTTT. It yields the protein CASSGRQGGNQPQHF.

The gene calls are TRBV5-1 and TRBJ2-2, with 7 positions matching TRBD1. CDR1 SGHRS and CDR2 YFSETQ come from the germline V gene. The CDR3 has 15 amino acids. The ends lost 2 bases at V and 5 bases at J; junction bases unmatched: 6. The CDR3 sequence: CASSFTGEVTGELFF. The CDR3 region has the DNA TGCGCCAGCAGCTTCACAGGGGAAGTTACCGGGGAGCTGTTTTTT.

The chain carries TRBV19 and TRBJ2-7; TRBD1 aligns across 11 bases. The CDR3 covers 15 residues. Losses at the gene ends were 5 bases for V and 4 bases for J; bases not matched to a gene: 7. CDR1 and CDR2 (germline): LNHDA, SQIVND (reference sequence). CDR3: CASSVGTGGTYEQYF. CDR3 DNA sequence: TGTGCCAGTAGTGTAGGGACAGGGGGTACATACGAGCAGTACTTC.

As DNA, the CDR3 is TGTGCCAGCAGCAGGTTAACAGGGGGTTGTGCATACGAGCAGTACTTC. Translation gives CASSRLTGGCAYEQYF. The chain combines TRBV21-1 with TRBJ2-7; TRBD1 is the table's D call, not checked against the DNA. TRBV21-1 is an annotated pseudogene. CDR3 length: 16 residues.

This clone has a handful of counts. The chain employs TRBV7-2 and TRBJ2-5; a weak D match, TRBD2 (5 bases). The germline gives CDR1 SGHTA, CDR2 FQGNSA. CDR3 size: 14 residues. V was trimmed by 1 base and J by 3 bases, leaving 9 bases between them. Here the CDR3 reads CASSLEPGKETQYF. CDR3 nucleotides: TGTGCCAGCAGCTTAGAGCCGGGGAAAGAGACCCAGTACTTC.

The chain joins TRBV7-2 to TRBJ2-2; tentatively, D is TRBD2 (6 bases). CDR1 is SGHTA and CDR2 is FQGNSA in the germline V gene. The CDR3 runs to 16 residues. V lost 1 base to trimming and J lost 0 bases, with 9 bases between them. CDR3 protein: CASSLEGTSNTGELFF. CDR3 coding DNA: TGTGCCAGCAGCTTAGAAGGGACTTCGAACACCGGGGAGCTGTTTTTT.

This clone was counted a single time. The V and J genes are TRBV19 and TRBJ2-7; 9 positions match TRBD1. Germline CDR1 and CDR2: LNHDA and SQIVND (reference sequence). The CDR3 is 14 residues long. J lost 3 bases, V lost 5 bases, and 5 bases had no gene match. Here the CDR3 DNA reads TGTGCCAGTAGTCCACAGGGGGCGGGCTACGAGCAGTACTTC. It is translated as CASSPQGAGYEQYF.

The chain couples TRBV7-3 to TRBJ2-7; D may be TRBD2 (5 bases). The CDR3 loop spans 13 amino acids. Trimming stripped 4 bases from V and 6 bases from J, with 13 bases between. Germline V gene lookup returns CDR1 SGHTA and CDR2 FQGTGA. The CDR3 DNA reads TGTGCCAGCAGCTCGGGGAGAGAAGGCGAGCAGTACTTC. Residues: CASSSGREGEQYF.

The chain has TRBV11-3 and TRBJ2-7; 10 bases agree with TRBD2. CDR1 and CDR2 (germline): SGHNT, YENEEA. This CDR3 region has 16 residues. The V and J ends lost 0 bases and 6 bases, in that order; junction bases with no gene match: 8. Written as DNA, the CDR3 is TGTGCCAGCAGCTTAGACGGGCTAGCGGGAGTGGGCGAGCAGTACTTC. Encoded protein: CASSLDGLAGVGEQYF.

V usage is TRBV5-4 and J usage is TRBJ1-1, with 7 bases fitting TRBD1. Germline trimming cut 4 bases from V and 5 bases from J; bases unmatched to any gene: 8. The length of the CDR3 is 14 residues. The germline CDR1 and CDR2 sequences are SGHNT and YYREEE (reference sequence). The CDR3 DNA reads as TGTGCCAGCAGCCCTTTACAGGGGAGGACTGAAGCTTTCTTT. It codes for CASSPLQGRTEAFF.